This TCR beta chain came from a study of blood T cell repertoires in COVID-19. CDR1 SGHTA and CDR2 FQGNSA come from the germline V gene. The ends lost 5 bases at V and 4 bases at J; junction bases unmatched: 7. The CDR3 runs 15 residues. Repertoires were generated with immunoSEQ multiplex PCR, while TCRdb's copy carries only in-frame clones and drops some. The repertoire holds more than 95,000 clones, with roughly 92% as singletons. The chain has TRBV7-2 and TRBJ2-1, with 8 bases fitting TRBD2. The clonotype originates from a man aged 45-65 years with COVID-19, enrolled during active disease. Sequencing input: peripheral blood. The DNA for the CDR3 is TGTGCCAGCAGCGGTACGGGAGGGGAGTACAATGAGCAGTTCTTC. This codes for CASSGTGGEYNEQFF.